This T cell receptor (beta chain) comes out of a study of T cells after yellow fever vaccination. This clonotype was detected a few times. 5'RACE template switching generated TCR cDNA, adding a universal primer site and UMIs. TCRdb reanalysed the 5' RACE reads using MiXCR and keeps one entry per CDR3 protein. The sample yields 610,000 or so distinct CDR3 sequences, around 12% seen once. Here the sequenced sample was PBMCs, taken on the day of the yellow fever booster vaccination. This clonotype was sampled from a man under 40 who received the YFV17D yellow fever vaccine.

CDR3: CASSLDGSRSEETQYF. CDR3 nucleotides: TGCGCCAGCAGCTTGGATGGAAGTCGATCCGAAGAGACCCAGTACTTC. The V and J genes are TRBV5-1 and TRBJ2-5; D unresolved. Germline values: CDR1 SGHRS, CDR2 YFSETQ. The CDR3 runs 16 residues. V was cut by 0 bases and J by 3 bases, with 15 bases left in between.